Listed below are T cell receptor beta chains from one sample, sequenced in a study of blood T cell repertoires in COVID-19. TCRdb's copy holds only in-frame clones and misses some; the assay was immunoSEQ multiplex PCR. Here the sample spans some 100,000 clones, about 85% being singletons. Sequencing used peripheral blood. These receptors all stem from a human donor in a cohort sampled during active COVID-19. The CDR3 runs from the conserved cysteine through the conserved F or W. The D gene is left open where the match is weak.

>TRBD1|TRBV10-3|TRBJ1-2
TGTGCCATCAGACAGGGGGGTAGAAATAACTATGGCTACACCTTC
CAIRQGGRNNYGYTF
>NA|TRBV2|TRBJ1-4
TGTGCCAGCAGTGCAAGACAGCCAACTAATGAAAAACTGTTTTTT
CASSARQPTNEKLFF
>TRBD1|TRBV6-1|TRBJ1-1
TGTGCCAGCAGTGTTGGACAGGGCTTCGGAATTGGGGGAACGAACACTGAAGCTTTCTTT
CASSVGQGFGIGGTNTEAFF
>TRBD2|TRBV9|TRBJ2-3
TGTGCCAGCAGCATACGACTAGCGGGAGCCCACCTAGGGAATACGCAGTATTTT
CASSIRLAGAHLGNTQYF
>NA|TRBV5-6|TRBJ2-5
TGTGCCAGCAGCTTGGACTTCACGGAGACCCAGTACTTC
CASSLDFTETQYF
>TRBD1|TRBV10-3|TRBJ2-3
TGTGCCAGGTCGGAACAGGGGAGCGCAGATACGCAGTATTTT
CARSEQGSADTQYF
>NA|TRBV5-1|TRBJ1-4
TGCGCCAGCGCCCGGGAGGTGTCGGGTGAAAAACTGTTTTTT
CASAREVSGEKLFF
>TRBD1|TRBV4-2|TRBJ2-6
TGTGCCAGCAGCCAAGCCGACAGGGTCCCTGGGGCCAACGTCCTGACTTTC
CASSQADRVPGANVLTF
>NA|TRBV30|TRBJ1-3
TGTGCCTGGAGTGTACATAGGGGCTCTGGAAACACCATATATTTT
CAWSVHRGSGNTIYF
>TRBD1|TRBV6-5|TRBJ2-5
TGTGCCAGCAGTCCGGGACAGGTCCAAGAGACCCAGTACTTC
CASSPGQVQETQYF